The source of this T cell receptor beta chain is a study of CD8+ T cells in alopecia areata. Whole-study findings and limits: Persistence during tofacitinib was seen for many expanded lesional clones in scalp and blood. Affected scalp, especially in alopecia totalis/universalis, had a higher clonality than normal scalp did. Clonality in the scalp and expanded CD8+ clones ranked among the top 100 were significantly decreased by tofacitinib.

As to treatment: oral pan-JAK inhibitor, 5-10 mg twice daily. RNA was isolated and reverse transcribed to cDNA, the sequencing template. The table came from immunoSEQ multiplex PCR; TCRdb's copy has only in-frame clones and leaves some out. The sample contains about 220,000 clones, more than 45% of which appear only once. Concerning this clone: The antigen is unknown.

Here the sequenced sample was CD4+ T cells sorted from blood, taken at week 4, from a patient treated with tofacitinib. This TCR was recovered from a human donor with alopecia areata.

The CDR3 coding sequence is TGTGCCAGCAGCCAAGACACTAGCGGGGGGGTTTCAGATACGCAGTATTTT. This translates into CASSQDTSGGVSDTQYF. This sequence joins TRBV4-2 and TRBJ2-3; TRBD2 matches 13 bases. Germline CDR1 LGHNA, CDR2 YNFKEQ. J was trimmed by 4 bases and V by 0 bases; bases with no gene match: 4. The CDR3 has 17 residues.